This T cell receptor (beta chain) was recovered during a study of cytomegalovirus exposure and HLA in healthy donors. General study results and limits: Researchers counted around 180 TCR beta chains as cytomegalovirus-associated.

This clone was found once. Its antigen is still unknown. V was clipped by 4 bases and J by 5 bases, with 17 bases between them. The germline V gene has CDR1 MNHEY and CDR2 SVGAGI. This CDR3 is 15 amino acids long. The protocol was immunoSEQ multiplex PCR, while the TCRdb copy is restricted to in-frame clones and leaves out a portion. The sample shows approximately 65,000 clones, over 90% of them seen only once. J is TRBJ2-5 and V is TRBV6-5; TRBD1 might be the D (6 bases). The TCR comes from a man between 18 and 35 years old in good health and CMV-seropositive. The material sequenced was PBMCs. CDR3 coding DNA: TGTGCCAGCAGTTCCACGACAGGCGATGGGGAGACCCAGTACTTC. The encoded protein is CASSSTTGDGETQYF.